The next 29 T cell receptor beta chains were all read from a single sample in a study of blood T cell repertoires in COVID-19. Method: immunoSEQ multiplex PCR; TCRdb's copy keeps in-frame clones and lacks some. The sample carries a few hundred thousand clones, 89% recorded once. Sequenced material: peripheral blood. The receptors here all came from a man aged 40-49 years with acute or convalescent COVID-19.

The genes are TRBV6-1 and TRBJ2-7; 8 bases fit TRBD2. CDR1 is MNHNS and CDR2 is SASEGT in the germline V gene. CDR3 length: 15 amino acids. Unmatched junction bases numbered 1, after V lost 0 bases and J lost 0 bases. The CDR3 nucleotides are TGTGCCAGCAGTGAAGCGCTAGCGGGCTCCTACGAGCAGTACTTC. Residues: CASSEALAGSYEQYF.

Only one count was recorded for this clone. This sequence joins TRBV28 and TRBJ2-7, with TRBD2 matching 11 bases. This CDR3 contains 15 residues. V trimming: 5 bases; J trimming: 2 bases; junction bases outside the gene matches: 5. Germline V gene lookup returns CDR1 MDHEN and CDR2 SYDVKM. The CDR3 nucleotides read TGTGCCAGCAGTGACGGGACTAGCGGAACCTACGAGCAGTACTTC. It specifies CASSDGTSGTYEQYF.

V is TRBV7-9 and J is TRBJ1-4; possible D gene TRBD1, 6 bases. The germline V and J ends were trimmed by 6 bases and 4 bases, with 12 bases remaining between them. Germline-derived CDR1 and CDR2 are SEHNR and FQNEAQ (reference sequence). This CDR3 is 14 amino acids long. This chain's CDR3 is CASRTKDSNEKLFF. The DNA of the CDR3 is TGTGCCAGCAGGACGAAGGACAGTAATGAAAAACTGTTTTTT. The variable domain in full, completed from reference TRBV7-9 and TRBJ1-4, reads DTGVSQNPRHKITKRGQNVTFRCDPISEHNRLYWYRQTLGQGPEFLTYFQNEAQLEKSRLLSDRFSAERPKGSFSTLEIQRTEQGDSAMYLCASRTKDSNEKLFFGSGTQLSVL.

The genes are TRBV19 and TRBJ1-4, with unresolved D. Germline loops: CDR1 LNHDA, CDR2 SQIVND (reference sequence). With 1 base removed from V and 6 bases from J, the gap between germline ends came to 6 bases. The CDR3 totals 13 residues. In DNA, the CDR3 is TGTGCCAGTAGTATAGTCCTCTATGAAAAACTGTTTTTT. Translation: CASSIVLYEKLFF.

V is TRBV25-1 and J is TRBJ2-1; 13 bases match TRBD2. The CDR3 is 17 residues long. CDR1 and CDR2 (germline): MGHDK, SYGVNS. V gave up 5 bases and J gave up 4 bases; unmatched junction bases: 8. CDR3 DNA: TGTGCCAGCAGTTACCTCGGGACTAGCGGGGTTTACAATGAGCAGTTCTTC. Its translation is CASSYLGTSGVYNEQFF.

The chain has TRBV9 and TRBJ2-5; D perhaps matches TRBD1 (6 bases). Germline CDR1 is SGDLS and CDR2 is YYNGEE. Trimming stripped 4 bases from V and 3 bases from J, with 16 bases between. This CDR3 region has 15 residues. CDR3 region: CASSQWGTPKETQYF. CDR3 sequence (DNA): TGTGCCAGCAGCCAGTGGGGGACACCTAAAGAGACCCAGTACTTC.

V usage is TRBV12-3 or TRBV12-4 and J usage is TRBJ1-5; 7 bases agree with TRBD1. CDR3 length: 13 residues. V gave up 7 bases and J gave up 5 bases; unmatched junction bases: 5. Here the CDR3 reads CASKGQAHQPQHF. CDR3 coding DNA: TGTGCCAGCAAAGGACAGGCACATCAGCCCCAGCATTTT.

The J gene is TRBJ2-1, the V gene TRBV28, with D tentatively TRBD2 (5 bases). CDR1 and CDR2 from the germline V gene are MDHEN and SYDVKM. Deletions cut 8 bases from V and 4 bases from J, with 15 bases between. The CDR3 is 14 amino acids. CDR3 region: CASSQSGDYNEQFF. The CDR3 nucleotides are TGTGCCAGCTCACAAAGCGGCGATTACAATGAGCAGTTCTTC. The entire variable domain, with the rest obtained from reference TRBV28 and TRBJ2-1, is as follows: DVKVTQSSRYLVKRTGEKVFLECVQDMDHENMFWYRQDPGLGLRLIYFSYDVKMKEKGDIPEGYSVSREKKERFSLILESASTNQTSMYLCASSQSGDYNEQFFGPGTRLTVL.

The chain recombines TRBV7-3 with TRBJ1-1; D not certain. The V end was cut by 5 bases, the J end by 0 bases, with 7 bases between. The length of the CDR3 is 13 residues. Germline V CDR1 and CDR2: SGHTA, FQGTGA. The CDR3 DNA reads TGTGCCAGCAGCGATCAGGTGAACACTGAAGCTTTCTTT. Translated, it gives CASSDQVNTEAFF.

The V and J genes are TRBV30 and TRBJ1-5, with a possible D match to TRBD1 (6 bases). Germline V CDR1 and CDR2: GTSNPN, SVGIG (reference sequence). The CDR3 consists of 13 residues. Deletions cut 3 bases from V and 8 bases from J, with 14 bases between. CDR3 amino acids: CAWSRTGNEPQHF. The CDR3 bases are TGTGCCTGGAGCAGAACAGGGAACGAGCCCCAGCATTTT.

This clone appeared a few times. The V and J genes are TRBV6-6 and TRBJ2-7, with TRBD2 identical over 10 bases. This CDR3 has 16 amino acids. Germline lookup yields CDR1 MNHNY and CDR2 SVGAGI (reference sequence). Trimming removed 5 bases from V and 3 bases from J; junction bases left unmatched: 10. The CDR3 DNA sequence: TGTGCCAGCAGTGGGGGGCTAGCGGGAGTAGGCTACGAGCAGTACTTC. It yields the protein CASSGGLAGVGYEQYF.

This sequence joins TRBV3-1 (or the pseudogene TRBV3-2) and TRBJ2-1; tentative D call: TRBD2 (5 bases). From germline, CDR1 is LGHDT and CDR2 YNNKEL (reference sequence). V lost 4 bases and J lost 0, with 13 bases in between. The CDR3 is 16 residues long. The CDR3 sequence: CASSRDRGSSYNEQFF. CDR3 bases: TGTGCCAGCAGCCGCGACCGTGGGAGCTCCTACAATGAGCAGTTCTTC.

The J gene is TRBJ1-2, the V gene TRBV19, with TRBD1 identical over 8 bases. The CDR3 covers 15 residues. V gave up 5 bases and J gave up 6 bases; unmatched junction bases: 11. Germline V gives CDR1 LNHDA, CDR2 SQIVND (reference sequence). This CDR3 reads CASSVTGTGLDGYTF. Written as DNA, the CDR3 is TGTGCCAGTAGTGTGACCGGGACAGGTTTGGATGGCTACACCTTC.

This rearrangement joins TRBV7-3 to TRBJ2-3, with TRBD1 matching 9 bases. CDR3 length equals 18 residues. Per the germline V gene, CDR1 is SGHTA and CDR2 is FQGTGA. The J segment lost 3 bases and the V segment lost 0 bases, leaving 10 bases of the junction unmatched. CDR3 region: CASSLTLPGQGRTDTQYF. CDR3 DNA sequence: TGTGCCAGCAGCTTAACCCTCCCGGGACAGGGACGGACAGATACGCAGTATTTT.

The genes are TRBV15 and TRBJ1-4; unclear D gene. The CDR3 contains 18 residues. V was cut by 0 bases and J by 4 bases, with 18 bases left in between. Germline CDR1 and CDR2: LNHNV and YYDKDF (reference sequence). The CDR3 region is CATSRDGAGGQNNEKLFF. The CDR3 DNA reads TGTGCCACCAGCAGAGATGGCGCAGGTGGGCAGAATAATGAAAAACTGTTTTTT.

This sequence joins TRBV11-3 and TRBJ2-1; 9 bases align to TRBD1. Per germline, CDR1 SGHNT and CDR2 YENEEA. The trim removed 5 bases at V and 2 bases at J, leaving 4 bases unmatched. CDR3 length: 15 residues. CDR3 loop: CASSQRTGAYNEQFF. The CDR3 DNA reads TGTGCCAGCAGCCAACGGACAGGGGCCTACAATGAGCAGTTCTTC.

This clone was picked up one time. This chain joins TRBV12-5 and TRBJ1-2; no firm D call. The CDR3 covers 13 residues. Germline V gives CDR1 LGHNT, CDR2 FRNRAP. V was pared by 4 bases and J by 6 bases, with 12 bases between. The DNA of the CDR3 is TGTGCTAGTGGTTCAACAGTGGGTGATGGCTACACCTTC. Translating it yields CASGSTVGDGYTF.

The chain joins TRBV12-5 to TRBJ2-5; 9 positions agree with TRBD1. This CDR3 contains 12 residues. V gave up 6 bases and J gave up 4 bases; unmatched junction bases: 0. Germline V gene data show CDR1 as LGHNT and CDR2 as FRNRAP. CDR3 sequence reads: CASGDRGETQYF. DNA of the CDR3: TGTGCTAGTGGGGACAGGGGAGAGACCCAGTACTTC.

V and J are TRBV6-6 and TRBJ2-7, with D possibly matching TRBD2 (5 bases). The ends were cut back, 6 bases at V and 3 bases at J, with 12 bases in the middle. The CDR3 has 13 residues. CDR1 and CDR2 from the germline V gene are MNHNY and SVGAGI (reference sequence). The CDR3 DNA reads TGTGCCAGCAGGGACTTAGGCGGCTACGAGCAGTACTTC. Amino acid sequence: CASRDLGGYEQYF.

The chain is built from TRBV2 and TRBJ2-3, with a tentative D call TRBD2 (5 bases). The CDR3 length is 13 residues. Germline-derived CDR1 and CDR2 are SNHLY and FYNNEI. The V gene lost 7 bases and the J gene lost 5 bases, with 13 bases spanning the gap. The CDR3: CASTGYGVDTQYF. The CDR3 nucleotides are TGTGCCAGCACCGGCTACGGGGTAGATACGCAGTATTTT.

The chain has TRBV11-2 and TRBJ1-6; no definite D call. Germline lookup yields CDR1 SGHAT and CDR2 FQNNGV. V gave up 5 bases and J gave up 2 bases, with 16 bases separating them. The CDR3 runs to 17 residues. The CDR3 region has the DNA TGTGCCAGCAGCCCCCGCTTAGCGGGCACCTATAATTCACCCCTCCACTTT. Its protein product is CASSPRLAGTYNSPLHF.

The count of this clone is one. The J gene is TRBJ2-7, the V gene TRBV5-1; the D is unclear. The length of the CDR3 is 13 residues. CDR1 and CDR2 (germline): SGHRS, YFSETQ. Trimming stripped 5 bases from V and 0 bases from J, with 9 bases between. CDR3 bases: TGCGCCAGCAGTACCAGGCCCTCCTACGAGCAGTACTTC. Residues: CASSTRPSYEQYF.

The rearrangement joins TRBV4-1 to TRBJ2-3, with D unclear. The CDR3 is made up of 16 amino acids. V lost 3 bases to trimming and J lost 1 base, with 14 bases between them. Germline V gives CDR1 MGHRA, CDR2 YSYEKL. In DNA, the CDR3 is TGCGCCAGCAGCCAGGGCAGCAACATTGGCACAGATACGCAGTATTTT. Translation gives CASSQGSNIGTDTQYF.

This rearrangement joins TRBV19 to TRBJ2-1; 8 bases fit TRBD1. Germline assignment: CDR1 LNHDA and CDR2 SQIVND (reference sequence). This CDR3 comprises 15 residues. The ends lost 6 bases at V and 2 bases at J; junction bases unmatched: 6. The CDR3 sequence is CASRSRGLAYNEQFF. CDR3 bases: TGTGCCAGTAGGAGCAGGGGGCTGGCCTACAATGAGCAGTTCTTC.

V usage is TRBV5-1 and J usage is TRBJ1-1; D is unresolved. Germline V gene lookup returns CDR1 SGHRS and CDR2 YFSETQ. V lost 2 bases and J 1 base, leaving 9 bases between the germline ends. This CDR3 has 14 amino acids. The CDR3 nucleotides are TGCGCCAGCAGCTTTGGTACGGGGAACACTGAAGCTTTCTTT. This encodes CASSFGTGNTEAFF.

The genes are TRBV28 and TRBJ1-3, with TRBD1 matching 7 bases. With 2 bases clipped from V and 3 bases from J, the junction kept 7 bases outside the gene matches. Germline V CDR1 and CDR2: MDHEN, SYDVKM. CDR3 size: 16 residues. The CDR3 spells CASSLDREFDGNTIYF. In DNA, the CDR3 is TGTGCCAGCAGTTTAGACAGGGAGTTTGATGGAAACACCATATATTTT.

This clone was seen a single time. The chain carries TRBV11-2 and TRBJ2-3, with D possibly matching TRBD2 (5 bases). The V gene's germline CDR1 is SGHAT and CDR2 FQNNGV. Deletions cut 0 bases from V and 3 bases from J, with 7 bases between. There are 14 residues in the CDR3. For the CDR3, the DNA is TGTGCCAGCAGCTTAGAACGGGGAACAGATACGCAGTATTTT. Translated: CASSLERGTDTQYF.

A few counts support this clone. The gene calls are TRBV10-1 and TRBJ2-7; D not certain. Germline values: CDR1 WNHNN, CDR2 SYGVQD (reference sequence). V was shortened by 0 bases and J by 0 bases, with 6 bases between the two germline ends. The CDR3 consists of 14 residues. The CDR3 sequence is CASSESLSSYEQYF. The CDR3 region has the DNA TGCGCCAGCAGTGAGTCGCTGAGCTCCTACGAGCAGTACTTC.

The chain has TRBV3-1 (or the pseudogene TRBV3-2) and TRBJ2-5, with D possibly matching TRBD2 (5 bases). V shed 5 bases and J shed 1 base, with 11 bases lying between them. The CDR3 length is 14 residues. The germline V gene has CDR1 LGHDT and CDR2 YNNKEL (reference sequence). The DNA of the CDR3 is TGTGCCAGCAGCTTAAGACGGGGCCAAGAGACCCAGTACTTC. The encoded protein is CASSLRRGQETQYF.